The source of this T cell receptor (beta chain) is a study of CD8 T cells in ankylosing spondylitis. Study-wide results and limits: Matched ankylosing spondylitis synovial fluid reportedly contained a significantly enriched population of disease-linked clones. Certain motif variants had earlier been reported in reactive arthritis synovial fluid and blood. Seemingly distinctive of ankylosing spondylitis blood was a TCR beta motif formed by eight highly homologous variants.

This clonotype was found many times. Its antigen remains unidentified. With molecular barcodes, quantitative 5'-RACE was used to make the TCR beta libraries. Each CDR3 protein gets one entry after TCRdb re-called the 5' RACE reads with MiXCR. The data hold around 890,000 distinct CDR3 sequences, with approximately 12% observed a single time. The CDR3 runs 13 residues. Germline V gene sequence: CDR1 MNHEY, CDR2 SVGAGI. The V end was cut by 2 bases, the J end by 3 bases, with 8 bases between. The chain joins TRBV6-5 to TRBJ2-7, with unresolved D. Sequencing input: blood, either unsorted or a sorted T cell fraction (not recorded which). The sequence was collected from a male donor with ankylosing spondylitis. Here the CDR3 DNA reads TGTGCCAGCAGTTACCATCTTGGCTACGAGCAGTACTTC. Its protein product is CASSYHLGYEQYF.